This TCR beta chain was identified in a study of T cells after yellow fever vaccination. This clonotype was counted only a few times. Its antigen is currently unknown. This CDR3 has 13 amino acids. TCRdb reanalysed the 5' RACE reads using MiXCR and keeps one entry per CDR3 protein. The sample holds some 160,000 distinct CDR3 sequences, approximately 9.7% seen once. Study outcomes and limitations: Compared with primary, the secondary response was weaker and peaked at day 5, not 15.

The chain carries TRBV21-1 and TRBJ2-7; no check of the table's D call, TRBD1, against the DNA was made. TRBV21-1 is reported as a pseudogene. This sample comprised CD8+ T cells sorted from PBMCs, obtained 45 days after the yellow fever booster vaccination. This receptor was obtained from a young man who received the YFV17D yellow fever vaccine. As DNA, the CDR3 is TGTGCCAGCAGCAAAGGATGGGGGGGCGAGCAGTACTTC. This codes for CASSKGWGGEQYF.